The following is a T cell receptor (beta chain) sequence with its context. Its antigen remains unidentified. Base quality data are lacking; no much larger clone is found one base away. These data are taken from a study of blood T cell repertoires in COVID-19 (dated by TCRdb to 2018 to 2020). With respect to the entire study: Recovered participants in ImmuneRACE Cohort 3 were defined by two consecutive negative NP/OP PCR tests, clearance by a healthcare professional, or resolution of symptoms. The collaborator samples originated in the United States, Italy and Spain and spanned the acute and convalescent phases of COVID-19. The material from the prospective study consisted of cDNA or gDNA derived from T cells, B-cell-depleted T cells, or PBMCs. The dataset comprised deeply sampled blood TCRbeta repertoires from subjects exposed to, actively infected with, or recovered from COVID-19. The repertoires were released in a freely available public database intended as a resource for research on the immune response to SARS-CoV-2. The samples were drawn from two sources: the first 160 participants of the ongoing ImmuneRACE study, and 1,254 subjects contributed by 6 global collaborators. Nearly every sample came with metadata listing a de-identified subject ID, COVID-19 status, age in years and sex. HLA class I and class II types, where available, came from metadata supplied by the sample provider rather than from assay-based typing. General study outcomes and caveats: Clinical and demographic metadata were provided uncurated, with the amount varying by source and participant.

Sequences SGDLS (CDR1) and YYNGEE (CDR2) are obtained from the germline V gene. The cysteine opens and the phenylalanine closes a CDR3 of 15 amino acids. Solely the CDR3 DNA is kept, with 45 bases framed from the first base. Trimming removed 0 bases from V and 3 bases from J, leaving 11 bases between the germline ends. TCRbeta CDR3 regions were amplified from genomic DNA using the immunoSEQ Assay, a bias-controlled multiplex PCR. The study's processing was this. Nucleated cell counts per sample were estimated from amplification of reference gene primers within the assay. Sequence reads were collapsed and filtered to measure the absolute abundance of every unique TCRbeta CDR3 rearrangement. Productive Simpson clonality was computed per sample as the square root of Simpson's diversity index over productive rearrangements. Imported from immuneACCESS, the table was reduced by TCRdb to in-frame sequences with V and J called. These copies leave out some clones; in studies compared against another copy, an unresolved V gene accounts for under half, and the cause of the remainder is not known. That table supplies the V and J calls and clone size; D and trimming were determined from the DNA. In all, the sample holds 150,000 to 200,000 clones, and about 86% of those were seen once. The ten biggest clones cover around 24% of the sample.

In the prospective study, participants were roughly 18 to 90 years old, resided in fewer than 25 geographic areas of the United States, and were enrolled through a virtual design. To assign participants to cohorts, the prospective study relied on clinical history that participants themselves reported in a screening survey and a study questionnaire. In the prospective study, whole blood, serum and a nasopharyngeal or oropharyngeal swab were collected from each participant by mobile phlebotomists. Additional blood draws and questionnaires over an approximately two-month period could optionally be provided by prospective study participants. Before DNA extraction, blood samples from the prospective study were shipped at room temperature or frozen.

This TCR derives from a woman aged 40 to 50 in a cohort exposed to, infected with or recovered from COVID-19 (not recorded which). Rearrangement joined TRBV9 to TRBJ2-3, with TRBD1 tentatively as D gene (5 bases match). Specimen: PBMCs or T cells enriched from blood (not recorded which). This receptor carries the CDR3 CASSVAAGRTDTQYF. At the DNA level, the sequence is TGTGCCAGCAGCGTAGCGGCAGGGCGGACAGATACGCAGTATTTT.